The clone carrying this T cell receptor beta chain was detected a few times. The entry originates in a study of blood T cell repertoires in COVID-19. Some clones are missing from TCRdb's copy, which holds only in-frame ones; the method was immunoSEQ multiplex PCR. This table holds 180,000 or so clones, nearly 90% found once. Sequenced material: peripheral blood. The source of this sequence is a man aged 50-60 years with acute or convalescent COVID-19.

The CDR3 region is CASSLTRKGEQFF. CDR3 in DNA: TGTGCCAGCAGCTTGACTAGAAAAGGGGAGCAGTTCTTC. The chain has TRBV5-6 and TRBJ2-1, with D maybe TRBD2 (5 bases). The germline V gene has CDR1 SGHDT and CDR2 YYEEEE. The V and J ends lost 1 base and 10 bases respectively, with 12 bases between them. This CDR3 has 13 amino acids.